Described below is a single T cell receptor beta chain sequence and its context. No antigen is known for it. Germline V gene sequence: CDR1 SGHRS, CDR2 YFSETQ. The CDR3 loop spans 16 amino acids. Germline trimming cut 0 bases from V and 2 bases from J; bases unmatched to any gene: 3. PRAID featured immunodeficiency plus autoinflammation. The entry originates in a study of stem cell transplantation in POMP-related autoinflammatory disease. Study summary: Defective thymoproteasomes were hypothesized to impair CD8+ T-cell positive selection.

Assay used: immunoSEQ multiplex PCR; TCRdb lists only in-frame clones, some missing. Among a few thousand clones listed, 70% to 90% were seen once. Study results and caveats: In PRAID patients, the number of distinct TRB V-J gene pairings was restricted.

The sequence was collected from a human donor with POMP-related autoinflammation and immune dysregulation (PRAID). Specimen: Tregs from PBMCs, collected before stem cell transplantation. The chain carries TRBV5-1 and TRBJ2-1, with 9 bases that match TRBD2. DNA for the CDR3: TGCGCCAGCAGCTTGGTCGGACTAGCGACCTACAATGAGCAGTTCTTC. It is translated as CASSLVGLATYNEQFF. Combining the CDR3 with reference TRBV5-1 and TRBJ2-1 gives the whole variable domain KAGVTQTPRYLIKTRGQQVTLSCSPISGHRSVSWYQQTPGQGLQFLFEYFSETQRNKGNFPGRFSGRQFSNSRSEMNVSTLELGDSALYLCASSLVGLATYNEQFFGPGTRLTVL.